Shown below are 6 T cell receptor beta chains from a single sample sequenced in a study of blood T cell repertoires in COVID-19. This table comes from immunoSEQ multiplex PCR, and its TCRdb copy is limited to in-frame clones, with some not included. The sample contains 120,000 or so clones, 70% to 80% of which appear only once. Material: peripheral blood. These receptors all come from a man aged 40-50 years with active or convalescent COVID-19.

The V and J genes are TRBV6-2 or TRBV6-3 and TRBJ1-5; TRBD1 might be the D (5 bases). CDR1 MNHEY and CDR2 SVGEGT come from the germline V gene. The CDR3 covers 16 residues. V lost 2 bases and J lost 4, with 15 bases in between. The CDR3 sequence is CASSYNPQDINQPQHF. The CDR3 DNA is TGTGCCAGCAGTTACAACCCACAGGACATTAATCAGCCCCAGCATTTT.

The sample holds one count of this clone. The CDR3 DNA reads TGCGCCAGCAGTGAGTCAGTTGTTGGACAAGTAAATTCACCCCTCCACTTT. Its translation: CASSESVVGQVNSPLHF. V and J are TRBV10-2 and TRBJ1-6; a weak D match, TRBD1 (5 bases). The CDR3 covers 17 residues. Germline CDR1 WSHSY, CDR2 SAAADI. V shed 0 bases and J shed 7 bases, with 16 bases lying between them.

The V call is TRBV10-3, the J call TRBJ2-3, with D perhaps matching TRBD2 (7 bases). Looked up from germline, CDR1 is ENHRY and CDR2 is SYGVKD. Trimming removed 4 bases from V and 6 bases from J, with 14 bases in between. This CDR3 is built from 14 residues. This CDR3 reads CAISVGGGSDTQYF. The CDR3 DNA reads TGTGCCATCAGTGTTGGGGGGGGCTCGGATACGCAGTATTTT.

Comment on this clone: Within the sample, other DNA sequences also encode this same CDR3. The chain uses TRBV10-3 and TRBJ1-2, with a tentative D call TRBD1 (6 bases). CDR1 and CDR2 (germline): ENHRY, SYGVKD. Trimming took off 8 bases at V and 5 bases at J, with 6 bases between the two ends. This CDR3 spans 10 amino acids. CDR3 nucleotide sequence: TGTGCCATCGGACAGTATGGCTACACCTTC. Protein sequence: CAIGQYGYTF.

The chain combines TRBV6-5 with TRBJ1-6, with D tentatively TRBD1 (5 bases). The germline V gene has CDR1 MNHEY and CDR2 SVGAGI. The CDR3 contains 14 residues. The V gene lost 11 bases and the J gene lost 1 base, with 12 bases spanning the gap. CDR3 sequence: CAGGGRSYNSPLHF. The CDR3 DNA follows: TGTGCCGGGGGGGGGAGGTCCTATAATTCACCCCTCCACTTT.

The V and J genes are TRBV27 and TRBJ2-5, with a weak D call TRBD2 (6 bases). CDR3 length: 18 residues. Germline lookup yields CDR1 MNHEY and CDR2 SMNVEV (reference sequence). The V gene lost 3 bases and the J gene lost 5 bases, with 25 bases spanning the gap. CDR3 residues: CASSFRRVGRAVGETQYF. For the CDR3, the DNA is TGTGCCAGCAGTTTCCGGAGGGTTGGCAGGGCGGTCGGCGAGACCCAGTACTTC.